This T cell receptor beta chain stems from a study of neurological immune-mediated disorders. The starting material, 2 million PBMCs stored at -80 C, gave rise to the unsorted libraries. By 5'RACE with 10-nucleotide random UMIs, the cDNA was made. In each sequencing run, over 180 million TCR-beta sequences were generated from 15-18 subjects. Each CDR3 protein is one row after TCRdb ran MiXCR on the 5' RACE reads. This repertoire shows about 18,000 distinct CDR3 sequences, 27% found once; its top ten account for 33%. A note on this clonotype: Antigen specificity is unknown.

Germline V gives CDR1 SEHNR, CDR2 FQNEAQ (reference sequence). V was cut by 2 bases and J by 2 bases, with 14 bases left in between. CDR3 length equals 16 residues. Regarding the study as a whole: Expanded clones shared no identical CDR3 amino acid sequences across subjects, which suggested private TCR-beta repertoires in all groups.

V gene TRBV7-9 combines with J gene TRBJ2-3, with D perhaps matching TRBD2 (6 bases). Sample: PBMCs. The sequence derives from a man in his fifties or sixties with HTLV-1-associated myelopathy (HAM/TSP). The CDR3 reads CASSLTVAADTDTQYF. For the CDR3, the DNA is TGTGCCAGCAGCTTAACGGTAGCGGCCGACACAGATACGCAGTATTTT.